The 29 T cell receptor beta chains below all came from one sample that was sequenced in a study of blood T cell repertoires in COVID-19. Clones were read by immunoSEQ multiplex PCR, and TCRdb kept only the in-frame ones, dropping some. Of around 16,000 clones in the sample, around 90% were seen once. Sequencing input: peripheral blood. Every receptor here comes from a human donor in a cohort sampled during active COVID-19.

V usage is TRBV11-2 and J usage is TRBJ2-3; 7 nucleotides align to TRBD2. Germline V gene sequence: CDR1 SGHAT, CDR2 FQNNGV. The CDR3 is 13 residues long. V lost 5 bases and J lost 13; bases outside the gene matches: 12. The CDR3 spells CASSPVGRELKYF. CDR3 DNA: TGTGCCAGCAGCCCCGTGGGGCGGGAGCTGAAGTATTTT.

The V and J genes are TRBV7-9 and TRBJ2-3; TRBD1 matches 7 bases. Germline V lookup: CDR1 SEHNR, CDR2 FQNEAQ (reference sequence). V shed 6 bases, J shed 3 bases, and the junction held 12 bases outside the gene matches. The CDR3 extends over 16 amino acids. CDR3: CASRIGVGGQTDTQYF. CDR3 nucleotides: TGTGCCAGCAGGATTGGGGTAGGGGGACAGACAGATACGCAGTATTTT.

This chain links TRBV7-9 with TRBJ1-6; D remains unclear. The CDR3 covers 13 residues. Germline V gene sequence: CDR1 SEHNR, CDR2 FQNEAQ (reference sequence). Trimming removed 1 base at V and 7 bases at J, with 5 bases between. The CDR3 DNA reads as TGTGCCAGCAGCTTAGAGAGGAATTCACCCCTCCACTTT. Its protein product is CASSLERNSPLHF. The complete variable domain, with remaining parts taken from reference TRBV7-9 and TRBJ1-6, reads DTGVSQNPRHKITKRGQNVTFRCDPISEHNRLYWYRQTLGQGPEFLTYFQNEAQLEKSRLLSDRFSAERPKGSFSTLEIQRTEQGDSAMYLCASSLERNSPLHFGNGTRLTVT.

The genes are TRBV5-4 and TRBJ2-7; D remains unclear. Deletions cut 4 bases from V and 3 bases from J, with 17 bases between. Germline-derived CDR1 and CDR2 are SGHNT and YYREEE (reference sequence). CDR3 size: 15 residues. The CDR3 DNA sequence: TGTGCCAGCAGCCGACGTGGGCCCATAGTCTACGAGCAGTACTTC. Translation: CASSRRGPIVYEQYF.

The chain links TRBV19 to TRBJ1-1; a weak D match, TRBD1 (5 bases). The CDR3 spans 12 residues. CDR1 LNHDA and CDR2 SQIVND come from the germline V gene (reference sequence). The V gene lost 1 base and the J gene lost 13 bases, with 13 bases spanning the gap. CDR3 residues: CASSIGSAGCFF. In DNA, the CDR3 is TGTGCCAGTAGTATAGGATCAGCAGGGTGTTTCTTT.

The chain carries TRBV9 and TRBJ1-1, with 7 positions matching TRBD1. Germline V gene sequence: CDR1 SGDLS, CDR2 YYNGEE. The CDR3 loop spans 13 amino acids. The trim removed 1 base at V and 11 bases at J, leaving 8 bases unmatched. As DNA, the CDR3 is TGTGCCAGCAGCGTAACAGGGGATCGGGTGGCTTTCTTT. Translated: CASSVTGDRVAFF.

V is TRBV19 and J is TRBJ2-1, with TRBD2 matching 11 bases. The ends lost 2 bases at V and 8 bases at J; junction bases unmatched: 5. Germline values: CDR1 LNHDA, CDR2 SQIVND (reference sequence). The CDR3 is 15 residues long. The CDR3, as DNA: TGTGCCAGTAGTATACTACTAGCGGGAGTAGATGAGCAGTTCTTC. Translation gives CASSILLAGVDEQFF.

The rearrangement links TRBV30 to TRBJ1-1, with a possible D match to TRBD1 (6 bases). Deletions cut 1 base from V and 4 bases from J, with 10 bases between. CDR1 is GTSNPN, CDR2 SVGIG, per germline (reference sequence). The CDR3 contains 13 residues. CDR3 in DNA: TGTGCCTGGAGTGGGGGGCCCCCCACTGAAGCTTTCTTT. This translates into CAWSGGPPTEAFF.

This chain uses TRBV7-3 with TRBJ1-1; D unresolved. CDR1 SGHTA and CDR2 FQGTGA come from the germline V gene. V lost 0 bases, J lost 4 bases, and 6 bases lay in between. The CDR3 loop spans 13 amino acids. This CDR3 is CASSLTGSTEAFF. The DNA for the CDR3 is TGTGCCAGCAGCTTAACAGGGAGCACTGAAGCTTTCTTT.

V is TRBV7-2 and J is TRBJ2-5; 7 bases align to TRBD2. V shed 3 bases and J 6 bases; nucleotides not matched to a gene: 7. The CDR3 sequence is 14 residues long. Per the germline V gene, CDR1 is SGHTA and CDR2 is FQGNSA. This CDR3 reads CASSFGTGGQTQYF. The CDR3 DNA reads TGTGCCAGCAGCTTTGGAACGGGAGGTCAGACCCAGTACTTC.

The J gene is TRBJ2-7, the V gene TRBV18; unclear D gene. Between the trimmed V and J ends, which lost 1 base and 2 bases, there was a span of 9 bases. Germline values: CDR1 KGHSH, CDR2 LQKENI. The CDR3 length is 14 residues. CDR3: CASSPRAATYEQYF. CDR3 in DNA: TGTGCCAGCTCACCACGGGCAGCCACCTACGAGCAGTACTTC.

CDR3 nucleotide sequence: TGTGCCAGCAGCTTAGTTCGGGATGAGCAGTTCTTC. Its translation is CASSLVRDEQFF. This chain connects TRBV7-9 to TRBJ2-1; no reliable D call. This CDR3 spans 12 amino acids. From germline, CDR1 is SEHNR and CDR2 FQNEAQ (reference sequence). Trimming stripped 1 base from V and 8 bases from J, with 6 bases between.

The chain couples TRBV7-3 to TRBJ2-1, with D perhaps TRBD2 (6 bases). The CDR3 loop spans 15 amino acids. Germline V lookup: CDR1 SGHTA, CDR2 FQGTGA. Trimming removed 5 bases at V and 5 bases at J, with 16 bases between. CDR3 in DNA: TGTGCCAGCAGCATACAATCCGGGGGTAACAATGAGCAGTTCTTC. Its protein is CASSIQSGGNNEQFF.

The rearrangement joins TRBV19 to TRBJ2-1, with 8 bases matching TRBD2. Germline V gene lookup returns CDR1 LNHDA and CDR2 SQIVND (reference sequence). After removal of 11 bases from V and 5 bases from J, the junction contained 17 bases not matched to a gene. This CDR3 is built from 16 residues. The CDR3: CAWRLQIGTSDNEQFF. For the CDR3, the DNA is TGTGCCTGGCGGCTTCAAATTGGGACTAGTGACAATGAGCAGTTCTTC.

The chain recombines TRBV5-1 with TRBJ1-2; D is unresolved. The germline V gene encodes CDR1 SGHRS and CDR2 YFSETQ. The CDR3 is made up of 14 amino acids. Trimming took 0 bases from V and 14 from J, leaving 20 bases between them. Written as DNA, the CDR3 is TGCGCCAGCAGCTTGGCCATTTACGCGGTTGAGAGGACCTTC. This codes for CASSLAIYAVERTF.

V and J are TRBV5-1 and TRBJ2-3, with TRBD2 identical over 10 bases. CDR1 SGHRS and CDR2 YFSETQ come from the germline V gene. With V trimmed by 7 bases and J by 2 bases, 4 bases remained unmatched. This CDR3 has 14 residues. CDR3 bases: TGCGCCAGCGCGCTAGCGGGAGTCACAGATACGCAGTATTTT. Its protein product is CASALAGVTDTQYF.

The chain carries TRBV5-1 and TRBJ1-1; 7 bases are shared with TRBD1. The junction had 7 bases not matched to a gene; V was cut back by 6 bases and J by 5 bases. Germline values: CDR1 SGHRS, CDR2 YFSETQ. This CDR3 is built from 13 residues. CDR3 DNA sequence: TGCGCCAGCAAACCCTACAGGGGAACTGAAGCTTTCTTT. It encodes CASKPYRGTEAFF.

The DNA for the CDR3 is TGTGCCAGCTCACCACCGGTTTGGGAGGGCCGGAATGAGCAGTTCTTC. Translation gives CASSPPVWEGRNEQFF. J is TRBJ2-1 and V is TRBV18, with 7 nucleotides matching TRBD2. Trimming cost V 0 bases and J 7 bases; bases outside gene matches: 9. This CDR3 region has 16 residues. Germline lookup yields CDR1 KGHSH and CDR2 LQKENI.

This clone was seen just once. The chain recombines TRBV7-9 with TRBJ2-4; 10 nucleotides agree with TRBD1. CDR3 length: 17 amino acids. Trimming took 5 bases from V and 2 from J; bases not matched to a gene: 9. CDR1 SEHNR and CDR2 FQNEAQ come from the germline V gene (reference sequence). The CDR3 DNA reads TGTGCCAGCAGCCGAGAGGGACAGGGGCCTACCAAAAACATTCAGTACTTC. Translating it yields CASSREGQGPTKNIQYF.

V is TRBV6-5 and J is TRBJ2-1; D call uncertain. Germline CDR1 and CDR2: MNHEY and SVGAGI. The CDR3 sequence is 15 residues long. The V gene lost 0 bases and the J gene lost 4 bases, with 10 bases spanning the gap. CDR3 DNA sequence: TGTGCCAGCAGTTACTCGGCCCATTCTTACAATGAGCAGTTCTTC. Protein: CASSYSAHSYNEQFF.

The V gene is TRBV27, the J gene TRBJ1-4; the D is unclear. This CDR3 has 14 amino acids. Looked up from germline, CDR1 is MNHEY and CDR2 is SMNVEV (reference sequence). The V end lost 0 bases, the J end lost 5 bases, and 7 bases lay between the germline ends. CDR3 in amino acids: CASSLSAPNEKLFF. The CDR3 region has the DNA TGTGCCAGCAGTTTATCGGCCCCCAATGAAAAACTGTTTTTT.

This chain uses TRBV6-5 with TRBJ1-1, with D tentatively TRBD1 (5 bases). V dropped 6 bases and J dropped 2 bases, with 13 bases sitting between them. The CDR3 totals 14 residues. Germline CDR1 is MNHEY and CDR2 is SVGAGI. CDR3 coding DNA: TGTGCCAGCAGCTCCAGGGCTACCAACACTGAAGCTTTCTTT. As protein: CASSSRATNTEAFF.

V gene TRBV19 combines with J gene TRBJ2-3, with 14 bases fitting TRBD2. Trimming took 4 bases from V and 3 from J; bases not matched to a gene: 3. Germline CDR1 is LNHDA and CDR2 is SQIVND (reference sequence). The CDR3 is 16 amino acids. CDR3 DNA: TGTGCCAGTAGTAGACTAGCGGGGGGGAAAACAGATACGCAGTATTTT. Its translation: CASSRLAGGKTDTQYF.

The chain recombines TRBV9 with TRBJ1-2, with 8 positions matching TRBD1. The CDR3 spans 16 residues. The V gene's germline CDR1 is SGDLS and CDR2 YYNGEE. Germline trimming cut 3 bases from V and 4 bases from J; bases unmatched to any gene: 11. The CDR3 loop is CASSANSGTGFYGYTF. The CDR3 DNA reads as TGTGCCAGCAGCGCGAACTCCGGGACAGGATTCTATGGCTACACCTTC.

The CDR3 region is CASVDRDRVYGYTF. DNA for the CDR3: TGTGCCAGCGTGGACCGGGACAGGGTTTATGGCTACACCTTC. The rearrangement links TRBV2 to TRBJ1-2, with 9 bases lining up with TRBD1. CDR3 length: 14 residues. V trimming: 8 bases; J trimming: 5 bases; junction bases outside the gene matches: 9. Germline V lookup: CDR1 SNHLY, CDR2 FYNNEI.

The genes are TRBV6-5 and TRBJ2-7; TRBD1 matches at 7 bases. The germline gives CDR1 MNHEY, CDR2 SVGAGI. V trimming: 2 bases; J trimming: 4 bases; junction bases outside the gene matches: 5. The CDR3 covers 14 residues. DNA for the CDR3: TGTGCCAGCAGTTACCGGGACAGCGAGTACGAGCAGTACTTC. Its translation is CASSYRDSEYEQYF.

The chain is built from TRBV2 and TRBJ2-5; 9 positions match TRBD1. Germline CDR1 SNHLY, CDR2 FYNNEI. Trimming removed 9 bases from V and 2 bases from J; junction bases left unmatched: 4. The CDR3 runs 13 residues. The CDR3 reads CASLGQGQETQYF. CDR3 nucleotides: TGTGCCAGTCTAGGACAGGGGCAAGAGACCCAGTACTTC.

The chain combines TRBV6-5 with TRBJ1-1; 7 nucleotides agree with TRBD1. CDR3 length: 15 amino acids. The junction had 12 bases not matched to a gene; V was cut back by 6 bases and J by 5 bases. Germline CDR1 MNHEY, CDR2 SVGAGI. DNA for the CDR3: TGTGCCAGCAGGGAGAGGACAGGCTTGGAAACTGAAGCTTTCTTT. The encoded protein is CASRERTGLETEAFF.

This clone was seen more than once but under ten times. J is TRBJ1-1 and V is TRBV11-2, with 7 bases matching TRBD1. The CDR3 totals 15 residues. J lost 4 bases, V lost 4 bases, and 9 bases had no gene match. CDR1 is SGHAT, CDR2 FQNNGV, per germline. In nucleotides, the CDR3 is TGTGCCAGCAGCTCCGTGACAGGGATGGTCACTGAAGCTTTCTTT. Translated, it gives CASSSVTGMVTEAFF.